Given below is one T cell receptor (beta chain) in context. Its antigen remains unknown. The V and J ends lost 5 bases and 2 bases respectively, with 18 bases between them. CDR1 SEHNR and CDR2 FQNEAQ come from the germline V gene (reference sequence). The CDR3 runs to 16 residues. Unique molecular identifiers were used to barcode this TCRbeta library. From the PCR reads, TCRdb called clonotypes with MiXCR, one entry per CDR3 protein. This table has hundreds of thousands of distinct CDR3 sequences, 20% to 30% appearing once. This record belongs to a study of T-cell reconstitution after alpha-beta-depleted transplantation in children. General observations from the study: T-cell numbers and diversity one year post-transplant derived largely from freshly generated T cells.

The sequenced sample was PBMCs, mostly from graft donor cells, obtained 360 days after TCRalphabeta/CD19-depleted stem cell transplant. The V and J genes are TRBV7-9 and TRBJ2-5, with D possibly called TRBD1 or TRBD2 (5 bases each). The TCR sequence derives from a female patient between 2 and 15 years old who had a stem cell transplant for congenital amegakaryocytic thrombocytopenia, so the T cells may come from the graft donor. The DNA for the CDR3 is TGTGCCAGCAGCCAATCCTCGGGAAGACAGCAAGAGACCCAGTACTTC. This gives the protein CASSQSSGRQQETQYF. Supplemented by reference TRBV7-9 and TRBJ2-5, the full variable domain reads DTGVSQNPRHKITKRGQNVTFRCDPISEHNRLYWYRQTLGQGPEFLTYFQNEAQLEKSRLLSDRFSAERPKGSFSTLEIQRTEQGDSAMYLCASSQSSGRQQETQYFGPGTRLLVL.